Listed below are T cell receptor beta chains from one sample, sequenced in a study of shared clonotypes between healthy human individuals. Here immunoSEQ multiplex PCR was the method, and the copy in TCRdb shows in-frame clones only, minus some. The data contain fewer than 1.4 million clones, around 78% of them singletons. The sample was memory CD4+ T cells from PBMCs. The receptors derive from a young man in good health. Some clones in this sample may be carry-over from other donors' samples. Both conserved end residues are part of each CDR3. Each record gives: clone size, D gene, J gene, V gene, CDR3 protein, CDR3 DNA. The D gene is left open where the match is weak. Clone sizes are given selectively: once, few, many, or a class where the clone is expanded.

size: few
D: -
J: TRBJ1-1
V: TRBV5-1
CDR3: CASSLWGNTEAFF
DNA: TGCGCCAGCAGCTTGTGGGGGAACACTGAAGCTTTCTTT

size: many
D: TRBD1
J: TRBJ2-7
V: TRBV4-3
CDR3: CASSHISGTGYYEQYF
DNA: TGCGCCAGCAGCCACATTTCCGGGACAGGGTACTACGAGCAGTACTTC

size: -
D: -
J: TRBJ2-7
V: TRBV2
CDR3: CASRDSRWGWQYF
DNA: TGTGCCAGCAGGGACAGCCGTTGGGGTTGGCAGTACTTC

size: once
D: TRBD2
J: TRBJ2-7
V: TRBV4-2
CDR3: CASSQNLGGVGEQYF
DNA: TGTGCCAGCAGCCAGAACCTTGGGGGGGTAGGCGAGCAGTACTTC

size: -
D: -
J: TRBJ1-4
V: TRBV5-1
CDR3: CASSPRLRVATNEKLFF
DNA: TGCGCCAGCAGCCCCCGGTTAAGAGTTGCAACTAATGAAAAACTGTTTTTT

size: -
D: -
J: TRBJ1-5
V: TRBV27
CDR3: CASGINQPQHF
DNA: TGTGCCAGCGGGATAAATCAGCCCCAGCATTTT

size: few
D: TRBD1
J: TRBJ2-7
V: TRBV5-4
CDR3: CASSFGTGVHEQYF
DNA: TGTGCCAGCAGCTTTGGGACAGGGGTCCACGAGCAGTACTTC

size: -
D: -
J: TRBJ1-5
V: TRBV15
CDR3: CATSRDPGYTRNQPQHF
DNA: TGTGCCACCAGCAGAGATCCCGGGTACACTAGGAATCAGCCCCAGCATTTT

size: -
D: -
J: TRBJ2-3
V: TRBV28
CDR3: CASSLTQTTGLSAYF
DNA: TGTGCCAGCAGTTTAACCCAGACTACAGGCCTCTCGGCGTATTTT

size: -
D: -
J: TRBJ2-3
V: TRBV4-3
CDR3: CASSQVISSDTQYF
DNA: TGCGCCAGCAGCCAAGTCATTAGTTCAGATACGCAGTATTTT

size: -
D: -
J: TRBJ2-5
V: TRBV29-1
CDR3: CSVQVGVTQYF
DNA: TGCAGCGTTCAAGTAGGTGTGACCCAGTACTTC

size: -
D: -
J: TRBJ1-5
V: TRBV6-5
CDR3: CASRVGSGSNQPQHF
DNA: TGTGCCAGCAGGGTCGGATCGGGGAGCAATCAGCCCCAGCATTTT

size: -
D: -
J: TRBJ2-7
V: TRBV7-9
CDR3: CASSLDRLHRYEQYF
DNA: TGTGCCAGCAGCTTAGATAGGCTGCACCGCTACGAGCAGTACTTC

size: -
D: TRBD2
J: TRBJ2-1
V: TRBV6-1
CDR3: CASTIAGVIIAEQFF
DNA: TGTGCCAGCACCATAGCGGGAGTCATTATCGCTGAGCAGTTCTTC

size: -
D: -
J: TRBJ1-2
V: TRBV7-3
CDR3: CASSLTPGSGGYTF
DNA: TGTGCCAGCAGCTTAACTCCAGGGAGTGGTGGCTACACCTTC

size: few
D: -
J: TRBJ2-7
V: TRBV7-9
CDR3: CASSLGGTVFSYEQYF
DNA: TGTGCCAGCAGCTTAGGGGGGACGGTCTTCTCCTACGAGCAGTACTTC

size: -
D: -
J: TRBJ2-5
V: TRBV4-1
CDR3: CASSQRHSPQETQYF
DNA: TGCGCCAGCAGCCAAAGGCACTCGCCCCAAGAGACCCAGTACTTC

size: -
D: TRBD1
J: TRBJ1-2
V: TRBV7-9
CDR3: CASSPIIETGSASGYTF
DNA: TGTGCCAGCAGCCCCATAATCGAGACAGGGTCTGCTAGTGGCTACACCTTC

size: -
D: -
J: TRBJ1-1
V: TRBV29-1
CDR3: CSASSDRFAEAFF
DNA: TGCAGCGCCTCATCAGACAGGTTCGCTGAAGCTTTCTTT

size: -
D: TRBD2
J: TRBJ2-7
V: TRBV19
CDR3: CASSPGVAGTYEQYF
DNA: TGTGCCAGTAGCCCGGGGGTAGCGGGAACCTACGAGCAGTACTTC

size: -
D: TRBD1
J: TRBJ1-5
V: TRBV28
CDR3: CASSPRQGSQPQHF
DNA: TGTGCCAGCAGTCCGCGACAGGGGAGTCAGCCCCAGCATTTT

size: once
D: TRBD2
J: TRBJ2-3
V: TRBV23-1
CDR3: CASSQPSGTSVPDTQYF
DNA: TGCGCCAGCAGTCAACCGTCCGGGACTAGTGTCCCAGATACGCAGTATTTT

size: -
D: -
J: TRBJ2-1
V: TRBV28
CDR3: CAMQGGGRNEQFF
DNA: TGTGCCATGCAAGGCGGCGGGCGCAATGAGCAGTTCTTC

size: -
D: -
J: TRBJ2-1
V: TRBV7-9
CDR3: CASSSGVEQFF
DNA: TGTGCCAGCAGTTCGGGGGTAGAGCAGTTCTTC

size: -
D: TRBD2
J: TRBJ2-3
V: TRBV7-3
CDR3: CASSRTSRGTDTQYF
DNA: TGTGCCAGCAGCAGGACTAGCAGGGGCACAGATACGCAGTATTTT

size: -
D: -
J: TRBJ1-2
V: TRBV28
CDR3: CASSLGGDNYGYTF
DNA: TGTGCCAGCAGTTTAGGAGGGGATAACTATGGCTACACCTTC

size: -
D: -
J: TRBJ1-2
V: TRBV2
CDR3: CASSEDRSGYTF
DNA: TGTGCCAGCAGTGAGGACAGATCTGGCTACACCTTC

size: -
D: TRBD2
J: TRBJ2-7
V: TRBV7-2
CDR3: CASSLGSGTGEQYF
DNA: TGTGCCAGCAGCTTGGGTAGCGGGACCGGCGAGCAGTACTTC

size: -
D: -
J: TRBJ1-1
V: TRBV5-4
CDR3: CASRPGKVNTEAFF
DNA: TGTGCCAGCAGACCCGGGAAGGTGAACACTGAAGCTTTCTTT

size: -
D: TRBD1
J: TRBJ1-3
V: TRBV6-6
CDR3: CASRGQGVNTIYF
DNA: TGTGCCAGCAGAGGACAGGGGGTAAACACCATATATTTT

size: -
D: -
J: TRBJ1-3
V: TRBV7-2
CDR3: CASSLIDGGSGNTIYF
DNA: TGTGCCAGCAGCTTAATCGACGGGGGCTCTGGAAACACCATATATTTT

size: -
D: -
J: TRBJ1-2
V: TRBV7-9
CDR3: CASSFGGDRYGYTF
DNA: TGTGCCAGCAGCTTTGGGGGGGACCGCTATGGCTACACCTTC

size: -
D: -
J: TRBJ2-7
V: TRBV9
CDR3: CASSVTGTPSYEQYF
DNA: TGTGCCAGCAGCGTAACCGGGACTCCTTCCTACGAGCAGTACTTC

size: once
D: -
J: TRBJ2-3
V: TRBV4-3
CDR3: CASSQGNSKTGDTQYF
DNA: TGCGCCAGCAGCCAAGGAAATAGCAAAACGGGGGATACGCAGTATTTT

size: -
D: -
J: TRBJ1-1
V: TRBV29-1
CDR3: CSVVRAMNTEAFF
DNA: TGCAGCGTTGTTCGGGCCATGAACACTGAAGCTTTCTTT

size: -
D: TRBD1
J: TRBJ2-5
V: TRBV2
CDR3: CASTPKGQALSARQYF
DNA: TGTGCCAGCACTCCGAAGGGACAGGCCCTTTCTGCCCGCCAGTACTTC

size: -
D: -
J: TRBJ1-4
V: TRBV5-1
CDR3: CASSSTERVEKLFF
DNA: TGCGCCAGCAGCTCGACGGAACGGGTTGAAAAACTGTTTTTT

size: -
D: -
J: TRBJ1-5
V: TRBV6-6
CDR3: CASRGAGPAGQPQHF
DNA: TGTGCCAGCAGGGGAGCGGGGCCCGCAGGTCAGCCCCAGCATTTT

size: -
D: -
J: TRBJ2-7
V: TRBV28
CDR3: CASSLPGVVREQYF
DNA: TGTGCCAGCAGTTTACCGGGAGTCGTGAGGGAGCAGTACTTC

size: -
D: TRBD2
J: TRBJ2-7
V: TRBV10-3
CDR3: CAIDLRDRTLRLRQREGSYEQYF
DNA: TGTGCCATCGACTTACGAGATCGGACCCTCCGCCTCCGCCAGCGGGAGGGCTCCTACGAGCAGTACTTC

size: few
D: -
J: TRBJ1-3
V: TRBV5-1
CDR3: CASSGGFSSGNTIYF
DNA: TGCGCCAGCAGCGGGGGGTTTAGCTCTGGAAACACCATATATTTT

size: -
D: TRBD2
J: TRBJ2-7
V: TRBV18
CDR3: CASSPAGRLAGYEQYF
DNA: TGTGCCAGCTCACCTGCTGGAAGACTAGCGGGATACGAGCAGTACTTC

size: -
D: -
J: TRBJ2-2
V: TRBV11-2
CDR3: CASSLEGVSGELFF
DNA: TGTGCCAGCAGCTTAGAAGGGGTCTCCGGGGAGCTGTTTTTT

size: few
D: -
J: TRBJ2-5
V: TRBV28
CDR3: CASGQELHFLIRGHESIQETQYF
DNA: TGTGCCAGCGGCCAAGAGCTACACTTTCTCATCCGGGGCCACGAATCAATACAAGAGACCCAGTACTTC

size: -
D: TRBD1
J: TRBJ1-1
V: TRBV7-2
CDR3: CASSTPGGRDTEAFF
DNA: TGTGCCAGCAGCACACCAGGGGGCAGGGACACTGAAGCTTTCTTT

size: -
D: -
J: TRBJ2-7
V: TRBV19
CDR3: CASSIEGLGEQYF
DNA: TGTGCCAGTAGTATTGAGGGTTTGGGCGAGCAGTACTTC

size: -
D: TRBD2
J: TRBJ2-1
V: TRBV20-1
CDR3: CSAPTRTSRFF
DNA: TGCAGTGCTCCGACCCGGACTAGCCGGTTCTTC

size: -
D: -
J: TRBJ1-4
V: TRBV18
CDR3: CASCRGTNEKLFF
DNA: TGTGCCAGCTGCAGGGGCACAAATGAAAAACTGTTTTTT

size: -
D: -
J: TRBJ2-7
V: TRBV7-9
CDR3: CASYRGTRYEQYF
DNA: TGTGCCAGCTACCGGGGCACCCGTTACGAGCAGTACTTC